This T cell receptor beta chain was recorded in a study of lymphopenia after photon versus proton radiotherapy (dated by TCRdb to about 2019). Regarding the study in general: In patients with gastrointestinal tumors who developed high-grade lymphopenia, the study compared the immunological effects of photon radiation therapy with those of proton radiation therapy. The goal of the study was to describe how the two radiation modalities differ in their effects on the immune system. A cohort of approximately 20 patients with gastrointestinal tumors who received either photon or proton therapy and subsequently developed lymphopenia was included.

Library method: the immunoSEQ multiplex PCR assay. T cell repertoires were profiled with deep sequencing of rearranged TCR beta loci together with multiparametric flow cytometry. What TCRdb holds here is the immuneACCESS table cut down to in-frame rearrangements. Part of the clones is not present; checked against another copy, under half of the missing clones reflect an unresolved V gene, and the others are unexplained. Across this sample there are 40,000 or so clones, with 92% seen only once. Around 15% of the sample goes to the ten largest clones. From its cysteine to its phenylalanine, the CDR3 spans 13 amino acids. The only DNA kept is the CDR3, 39 bases in frame from the first base. V drops 9 bases and J drops 0 bases, leaving 11 bases in between. The germline V gene yields MNHNS for CDR1 and SASEGT for CDR2. Only one count was recorded for this clone. Its antigen has not been determined. Base qualities are not at hand, and no much larger clone is one base apart.

What the study reported, not specific to this receptor: Relative stability during treatment was observed in proton-treated patients, whereas loss of naive T cells and TCR diversity and gain of effector/memory populations were observed in photon-treated patients. Among patients across the cohort who died, overall survival time showed an inverse correlation with a larger post-nadir drop in TCR diversity. Once the lymphocyte count had reached its nadir, the repertoires of photon-treated patients showed oligoclonal expansion, particularly of CD8+ Temra cells, and this expansion drove the decline in diversity. The survival association was assessed only in patients who died, and the authors presented better survival with proton therapy as a possibility rather than a demonstrated result.

Sequenced here: peripheral blood, sampled from a patient treated with photon-based radiotherapy. The chain was built from TRBV6-1 and TRBJ1-1, with no reliable assignment of the D segment. This TCR was recovered from a man aged 60 to 69 with cholangiocarcinoma. The CDR3 region has the sequence CASGQFMNTEAFF. The bases read TGTGCCAGTGGCCAATTCATGAACACTGAAGCTTTCTTT.